In this sample, the clone carrying this TCR beta chain turned up a few times. This sample is part of a study of response to subunit inactivated influenza vaccine. Each CDR3 protein gets one entry after TCRdb re-called the RT-PCR reads with MiXCR. Here the sample spans 860,000 or so distinct CDR3 sequences, 21% being singletons. The germline V gene encodes CDR1 MNHNS and CDR2 SASEGT. CDR3 length: 15 residues. V was cut by 1 base and J by 1 base, with 8 bases left in between. The sequencing here drew on PBMCs from blood, taken roughly 5 days after vaccination. V is TRBV6-1 and J is TRBJ1-5; TRBD1 is a possible D gene (5 bases). The TCR was taken from a middle-aged man who received an inactivated influenza vaccine. The CDR3 coding sequence is TGTGCCAGCAGTGAAGGGGCAGGGAGCAATCAGCCCCAGCATTTT. Its translation is CASSEGAGSNQPQHF.